This record looks at one T cell receptor beta chain sequence and its context. This sample was taken from a study of blood T cell repertoires in COVID-19. The length of the CDR3 is 16 residues. Original processing methods: Nucleated cell counts were estimated from reference gene primer amplification. Measured with immunoSEQ multiplex PCR; TCRdb has only the in-frame clones, and not every one. The V and J calls and clone size were taken over from that table, and D and trimming were inferred from the DNA. The profile covers approximately 70,000 clones, with 80% appearing a single time and approximately 18% taken by the ten largest.

Sequences were obtained from peripheral blood. The TCR originated in a man aged 70-80 years who had recovered from COVID-19. The chain carries TRBV12-2 and TRBJ2-2; the D call TRBD2 from the table was never checked on the DNA. TRBV12-2 is a documented pseudogene. CDR3 residues: CASREKPLSGEGELFF. In nucleotides, the CDR3 is TGTGCAAGTCGCGAAAAACCTCTTAGCGGAGAGGGGGAGCTGTTTTTT.